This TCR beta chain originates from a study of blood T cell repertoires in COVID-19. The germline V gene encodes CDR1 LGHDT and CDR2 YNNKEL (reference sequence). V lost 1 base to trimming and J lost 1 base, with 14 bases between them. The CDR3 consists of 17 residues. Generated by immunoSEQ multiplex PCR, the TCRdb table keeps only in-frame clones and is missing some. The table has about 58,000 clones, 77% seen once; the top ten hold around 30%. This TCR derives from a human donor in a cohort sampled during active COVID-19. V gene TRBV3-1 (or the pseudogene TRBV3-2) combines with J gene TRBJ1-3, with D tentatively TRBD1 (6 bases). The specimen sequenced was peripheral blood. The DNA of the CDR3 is TGTGCCAGCAGCCAAGCACCGGGACACCGATCTGGAAACACCATATATTTT. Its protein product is CASSQAPGHRSGNTIYF.